This is a list of T cell receptor beta chains from one sample in a study of OX40 agonist ivuxolimab in advanced cancers. Assay: immunoSEQ multiplex PCR; the TCRdb copy retains only in-frame clones and omits some. The sample lists almost 85,000 clones, roughly 89% occurring once. This specimen was CD4+ or CD8+ T cells sorted from blood, taken in a trial of the OX40 agonist ivuxolimab. The receptors derive from an adult with an advanced solid tumor such as melanoma, head and neck, liver or kidney cancer. The CDR3 runs from the conserved cysteine through the conserved F or W. D genes are given only for firm matches. Size tells how often a clone was seen (once, few, many) or the class of an expanded clone, and some rows leave it out.

j_call | v_call | clone_size | d_call | cdr3_nt | cdr3_aa
TRBJ2-7 | TRBV5-1 | . | TRBD2 | TGCGCCAGCAGCCGGGGACTAGCGGGACTCCCCAACTACGAGCAGTACTTC | CASSRGLAGLPNYEQYF
TRBJ2-2 | TRBV28 | . | . | TGTGCCAGCAGTTTAATCGGGGGTTTTCGCACCGGGGAGCTGTTTTTT | CASSLIGGFRTGELFF
TRBJ2-5 | TRBV19 | . | . | TGTGCCAGTAGCATGAATGGGGGGCTAAGGACCCAGTACTTC | CASSMNGGLRTQYF
TRBJ1-2 | TRBV4-1 | once | TRBD1 | TGCGCCAGCAGCCAAGATTGGGACAGGGCGGTCAGCTACACCTTC | CASSQDWDRAVSYTF
TRBJ2-3 | TRBV4-1 | . | TRBD1 | TGCGCCAGCAGCCAAGTCGGGACAGGGGGCACAGATACGCAGTATTTT | CASSQVGTGGTDTQYF
TRBJ1-5 | TRBV6-1 | once | . | TGTGCCAGCAGTGAGTGGATGCAGGGGCGGTTCGGCAATCAGCCCCAGCATTTT | CASSEWMQGRFGNQPQHF
TRBJ2-1 | TRBV5-1 | once | TRBD2 | TGCGCCAGCAGCGGTGGGACTAGCGGGAGCGGTGAGCAGTTCTTC | CASSGGTSGSGEQFF
TRBJ2-1 | TRBV7-8 | . | . | TGTGCCAGCAGCCTGAGCGGCAATGAGCAGTTCTTC | CASSLSGNEQFF
TRBJ1-1 | TRBV19 | . | . | TGTGCCAGTAGTACGAACTCCGGAGCCAACACTGAAGCTTTCTTT | CASSTNSGANTEAFF
TRBJ2-1 | TRBV5-8 | . | . | TGTGCCAGCAGCTTTACGGACAATGAGCAGTTCTTC | CASSFTDNEQFF
TRBJ1-1 | TRBV4-2 | . | . | TGTGCCAGCAGCCAAGATGGGCAGGGGACGATGAACACTGAAGCTTTCTTT | CASSQDGQGTMNTEAFF
TRBJ2-3 | TRBV5-1 | once | TRBD2 | TGCGCCAGCAGCCCCCGTGTGAGCGGGGGATACACAGATACGCAGTATTTT | CASSPRVSGGYTDTQYF
TRBJ2-3 | TRBV28 | . | TRBD2 | TGTGCCAGCAGTCCAGCGGGATCTAGCACAGATACGCAGTATTTT | CASSPAGSSTDTQYF
TRBJ1-4 | TRBV4-1 | . | . | TGCGCCAGCAGCCAAGGGACCCTCGGGGGCGAAAAACTGTTTTTT | CASSQGTLGGEKLFF
TRBJ2-1 | TRBV19 | . | . | TGTGCCAGTAGTAAACTGAGGGAACAGTTCTTC | CASSKLREQFF
TRBJ1-1 | TRBV7-8 | . | . | TGTGCCAGCAGCTCTGGCAGGGTACAGAACACTGAAGCTTTCTTT | CASSSGRVQNTEAFF
TRBJ1-2 | TRBV15 | once | . | TGTGCCACCAGCAAAACGGCATTGGACTATGGCTACACCTTC | CATSKTALDYGYTF
TRBJ2-3 | TRBV5-1 | . | . | TGCGCCAGCAGCTTGTTTGACAGCCCCACAGATACGCAGTATTTT | CASSLFDSPTDTQYF
TRBJ2-1 | TRBV9 | . | . | TGTGCCAGCAGCGTAGGACCGGACTACAATGAGCAGTTCTTC | CASSVGPDYNEQFF
TRBJ1-1 | TRBV29-1 | few | . | TGCAGCTTTCGAGACAACACTGAAGCTTTCTTT | CSFRDNTEAFF
TRBJ1-5 | TRBV6-5 | . | . | TGTGCCAGCAGTGCCTCCAATCAGCCCCAGCATTTT | CASSASNQPQHF
TRBJ2-1 | TRBV19 | . | TRBD1 | TGTGCCAGTAGTACCCGGACAGGCGGCCCCAATGAGCAGTTCTTC | CASSTRTGGPNEQFF
TRBJ2-3 | TRBV28 | . | . | TGTGCCAGCAGTTTAGAAGGTACGCAGTATTTT | CASSLEGTQYF
TRBJ2-1 | TRBV7-9 | . | . | TGTGCCAGCAGCTTAGTGGACGCCGGGTGCTTCTTC | CASSLVDAGCFF
TRBJ1-2 | TRBV6-6 | . | TRBD1 | TGTGCCAGCAGAAAACAGACAGGGACGCATGGCTACACCTTC | CASRKQTGTHGYTF
TRBJ1-4 | TRBV29-1 | . | . | TGCAGCGTTCAACAGGGCGGAGGGGATGAAAAACTGTTTTTT | CSVQQGGGDEKLFF
TRBJ2-5 | TRBV7-3 | few | TRBD2 | TGTGCCAGCAGCTACAGCGGGAGGCTTGAGACCCAGTACTTC | CASSYSGRLETQYF
TRBJ2-1 | TRBV27 | . | . | TGTGCCAGCAGTGGACGCGGGGACTCTCAAATTAATCACAATGAGCAGTTCTTC | CASSGRGDSQINHNEQFF
TRBJ2-5 | TRBV4-1 | . | TRBD1 | TGCGCCAGCAGCCAAGGGGACAGCCAAGAGACCCAGTACTTC | CASSQGDSQETQYF
TRBJ2-3 | TRBV2 | . | . | TGTGCCAGCCTCTTTGCCCTTCTGGCAGATACGCAGTATTTT | CASLFALLADTQYF
TRBJ1-5 | TRBV7-2 | . | . | TGTGCCAGCAGCTTAGATGCTATTCAGCCCCAGCATTTT | CASSLDAIQPQHF
TRBJ1-6 | TRBV7-9 | . | TRBD1 | TGTGCCAGCAGCTGGGACAGGGGGAATTCACCCCTCCACTTT | CASSWDRGNSPLHF
TRBJ1-1 | TRBV27 | . | TRBD1 | TGTGCCAGCAGTCCCGACAGGGTGAACACTGAAGCTTTCTTT | CASSPDRVNTEAFF
TRBJ2-7 | TRBV27 | . | TRBD2 | TGTGCCAGCAGGGGACTAGCATCGGCTTACGAGCAGTACTTC | CASRGLASAYEQYF
TRBJ2-7 | TRBV7-2 | . | . | TGTGCCAGCAGCCCCCGGGTAGCGTCGCCCTACGAGCAGTACTTC | CASSPRVASPYEQYF
TRBJ2-3 | TRBV5-5 | . | TRBD2 | TGTGCCAGCAGCTCCGAACAGACTAGCGGGGGAAGCACAGATACGCAGTATTTT | CASSSEQTSGGSTDTQYF
TRBJ1-4 | TRBV4-2 | . | . | TGTGCCAGCAGCCAAGATGTGGGATCCGGGAGTGAAAAACTGTTTTTT | CASSQDVGSGSEKLFF
TRBJ1-5 | TRBV7-8 | . | TRBD1 | TGTGCCAGCAGCCGGGACAGGAACAATCAGCCCCAGCATTTT | CASSRDRNNQPQHF
TRBJ2-5 | TRBV14 | . | TRBD2 | TGTGCCAGCAGCCTTTCGATTAGACTAGCGGGACAAGAGACCCAGTACTTC | CASSLSIRLAGQETQYF
TRBJ2-1 | TRBV27 | . | . | TGTGCCAGCAGTTTCGGAGGGAGCTCCTACAATGAGCAGTTCTTC | CASSFGGSSYNEQFF
TRBJ2-1 | TRBV19 | few | . | TGTGCCAGTAGCCCGGGACACAAACTGAAAACCTACAATGAGCAGTTCTTC | CASSPGHKLKTYNEQFF
TRBJ1-1 | TRBV6-1 | . | TRBD1 | TGTGCCAGCAGTCCCAGACAGGGAGGGAGCACTGAAGCTTTCTTT | CASSPRQGGSTEAFF
TRBJ1-2 | TRBV7-9 | . | TRBD1 | TGTGCCAGCAGCTTAGCCCTGGACAGGGCTTACGGCTACACCTTC | CASSLALDRAYGYTF
TRBJ2-2 | TRBV4-3 | . | TRBD1 | TGCGCCAGCAGCCAACAACCGGGACAGGGTGTCACCGGGGAGCTGTTTTTT | CASSQQPGQGVTGELFF
TRBJ1-5 | TRBV21-1 | . | . | TGTGCCAGCAGCAAAGAGGAGACAGGGGGCCTGTTCGGTCAGCCCCAGCATTTT | CASSKEETGGLFGQPQHF
TRBJ2-1 | TRBV11-2 | . | . | TGTGCCAGCAGCTTGGAGCGACTAGAGCAGTTCTTC | CASSLERLEQFF
TRBJ2-1 | TRBV4-1 | . | . | TGCGCCAGCAGCCAAGACCCAGGGGGGGCCCCCTACAATGAGCAGTTCTTC | CASSQDPGGAPYNEQFF
TRBJ2-2 | TRBV18 | . | TRBD1 | TGTGCCAGCTTCAACAGGGGTCGAGGCACCGGGGAGCTGTTTTTT | CASFNRGRGTGELFF
TRBJ2-2 | TRBV14 | few | . | TGTGCCAGCAGCCCGAATGTGGGCCGAAACACCGGGGAGCTGTTTTTT | CASSPNVGRNTGELFF